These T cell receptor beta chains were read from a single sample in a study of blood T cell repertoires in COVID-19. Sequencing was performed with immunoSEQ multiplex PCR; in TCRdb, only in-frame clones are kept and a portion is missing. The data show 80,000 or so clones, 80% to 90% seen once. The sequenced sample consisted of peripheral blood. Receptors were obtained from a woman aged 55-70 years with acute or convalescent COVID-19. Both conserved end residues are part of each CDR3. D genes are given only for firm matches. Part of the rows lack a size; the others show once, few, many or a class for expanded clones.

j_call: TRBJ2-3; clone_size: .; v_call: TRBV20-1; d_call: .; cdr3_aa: CSAMGGTQYF; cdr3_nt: TGCAGTGCTATGGGGGGTACGCAGTATTTT
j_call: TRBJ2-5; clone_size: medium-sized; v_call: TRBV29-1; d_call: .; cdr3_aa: CSVEPLGGGLQETQYF; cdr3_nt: TGCAGCGTTGAACCCCTTGGGGGGGGCCTCCAAGAGACCCAGTACTTC
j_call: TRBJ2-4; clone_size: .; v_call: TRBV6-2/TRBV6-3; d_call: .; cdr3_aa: CASSPRQDLAKNIQYF; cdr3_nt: TGTGCCAGCAGCCCTAGACAGGATTTAGCCAAAAACATTCAGTACTTC
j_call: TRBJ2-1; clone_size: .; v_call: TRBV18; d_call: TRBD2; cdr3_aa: CASFRTSGGNSYNEQFF; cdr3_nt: TGTGCCAGCTTTCGGACTAGCGGGGGGAACTCCTACAATGAGCAGTTCTTC
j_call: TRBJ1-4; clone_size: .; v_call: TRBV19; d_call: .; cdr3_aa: CASSTNEKLFF; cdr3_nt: TGTGCCAGTAGTACAAATGAAAAACTGTTTTTT
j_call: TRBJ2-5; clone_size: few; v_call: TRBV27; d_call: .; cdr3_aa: CASRSLGVDRRETQYF; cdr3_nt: TGTGCCAGCAGGTCCTTAGGGGTGGACAGAAGGGAGACCCAGTACTTC
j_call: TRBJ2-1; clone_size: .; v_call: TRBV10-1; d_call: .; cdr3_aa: CASSERVGRGSYNEQFF; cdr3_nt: TGCGCCAGCAGTGAGAGGGTAGGCAGGGGCAGCTACAATGAGCAGTTCTTC
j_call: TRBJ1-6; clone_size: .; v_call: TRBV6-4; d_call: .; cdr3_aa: CASRREINSPLHF; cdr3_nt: TGTGCCAGCAGGAGGGAGATTAATTCACCCCTCCACTTT
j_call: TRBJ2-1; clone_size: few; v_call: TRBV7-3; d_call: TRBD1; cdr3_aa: CASSPIRGQGTRARDNEQFF; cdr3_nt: TGTGCCAGCAGCCCCATAAGGGGACAGGGCACGAGGGCACGCGACAATGAGCAGTTCTTC
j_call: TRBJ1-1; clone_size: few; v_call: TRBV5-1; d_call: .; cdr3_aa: CASSLRESGTEAFF; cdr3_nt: TGCGCCAGCAGCTTGAGAGAGTCGGGCACTGAAGCTTTCTTT
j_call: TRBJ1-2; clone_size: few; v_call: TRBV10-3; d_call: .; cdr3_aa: CAISESGGGTAGYTF; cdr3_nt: TGTGCCATCAGTGAGTCGGGCGGGGGGACGGCTGGCTACACCTTC
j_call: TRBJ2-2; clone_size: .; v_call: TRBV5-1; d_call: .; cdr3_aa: CASSLKSSNTGELFF; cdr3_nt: TGCGCCAGCAGCTTGAAGAGTTCGAACACCGGGGAGCTGTTTTTT
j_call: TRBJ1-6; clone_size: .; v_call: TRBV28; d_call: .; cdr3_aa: CASNSGTYNSPLHF; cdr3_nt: TGTGCCAGCAACAGCGGAACCTATAATTCACCCCTCCACTTT
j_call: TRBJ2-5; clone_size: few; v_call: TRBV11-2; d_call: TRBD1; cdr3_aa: CASSLVLGGRETQYF; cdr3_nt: TGTGCCAGCAGCTTAGTCCTAGGGGGCCGGGAGACCCAGTACTTC
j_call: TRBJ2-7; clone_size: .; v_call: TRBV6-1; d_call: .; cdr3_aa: CASSEEYRSYEQYF; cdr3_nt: TGTGCCAGCAGTGAAGAGTATAGATCCTACGAGCAGTACTTC
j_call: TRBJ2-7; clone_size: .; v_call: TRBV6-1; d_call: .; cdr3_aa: CASSEFGTYSYEQYF; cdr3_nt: TGTGCCAGCAGTGAATTTGGGACTTACTCCTACGAGCAGTACTTC
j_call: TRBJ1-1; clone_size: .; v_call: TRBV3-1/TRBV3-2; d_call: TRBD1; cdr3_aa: CASSLSRTGGPTEAFF; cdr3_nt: TGTGCCAGCAGCCTCTCGAGGACAGGGGGCCCCACTGAAGCTTTCTTT
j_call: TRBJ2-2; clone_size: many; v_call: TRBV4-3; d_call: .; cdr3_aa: CASSQELYRNTGELFF; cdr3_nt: TGCGCCAGCAGCCAAGAGCTGTACAGGAACACCGGGGAGCTGTTTTTT
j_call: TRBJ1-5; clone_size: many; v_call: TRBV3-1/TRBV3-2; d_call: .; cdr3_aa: CASSHRGGNQPQHF; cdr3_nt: TGTGCCAGCAGCCACAGGGGTGGTAATCAGCCCCAGCATTTT
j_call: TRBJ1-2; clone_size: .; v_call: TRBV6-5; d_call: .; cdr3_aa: CASSTEQDIYGYTF; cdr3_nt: TGTGCCAGCAGTACAGAACAGGACATCTATGGCTACACCTTC
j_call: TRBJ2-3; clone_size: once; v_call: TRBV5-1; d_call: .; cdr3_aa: CASSFPHPEATRGWSTDTQYF; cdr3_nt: TGCGCCAGCAGCTTTCCTCATCCGGAAGCCACACGGGGATGGTCCACAGATACGCAGTATTTT
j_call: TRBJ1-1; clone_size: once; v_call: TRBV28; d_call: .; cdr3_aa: CVSRPGGSRDTEAFF; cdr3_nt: TGTGTCAGCAGACCGGGGGGATCGCGGGACACTGAAGCTTTCTTT
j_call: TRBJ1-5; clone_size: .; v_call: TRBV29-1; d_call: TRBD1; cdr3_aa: CSVVTGLNQPQHF; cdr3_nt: TGCAGCGTGGTGACAGGGTTAAACCAGCCCCAGCATTTT
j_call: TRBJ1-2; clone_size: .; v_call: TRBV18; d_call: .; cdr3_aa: CASSPEAGYTNYGYTF; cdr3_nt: TGTGCCAGCTCACCGGAGGCAGGTTATACGAACTATGGCTACACCTTC
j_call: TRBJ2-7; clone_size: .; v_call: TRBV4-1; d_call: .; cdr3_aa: CASSQGPDSSYEQYF; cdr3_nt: TGCGCCAGCAGCCAAGGACCTGACAGCTCCTACGAGCAGTACTTC
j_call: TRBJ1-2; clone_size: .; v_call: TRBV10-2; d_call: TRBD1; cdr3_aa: CASSEQGVDGYTF; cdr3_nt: TGCGCCAGCAGTGAGCAGGGGGTGGATGGCTACACCTTC
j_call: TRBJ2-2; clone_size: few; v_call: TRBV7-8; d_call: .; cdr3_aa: CASSLAVGGPTGELFF; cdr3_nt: TGTGCCAGCAGCTTAGCGGTCGGGGGGCCGACCGGGGAGCTGTTTTTT
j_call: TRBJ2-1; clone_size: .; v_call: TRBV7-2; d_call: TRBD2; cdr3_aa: CASSLGGSGGFYNEQFF; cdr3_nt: TGTGCCAGCAGCTTAGGTGGTAGCGGGGGGTTCTACAATGAGCAGTTCTTC
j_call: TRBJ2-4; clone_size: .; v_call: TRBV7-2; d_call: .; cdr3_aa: CASSPSGQKNIQYF; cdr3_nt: TGTGCCAGCAGCCCCTCAGGACAAAAAAACATTCAGTACTTC
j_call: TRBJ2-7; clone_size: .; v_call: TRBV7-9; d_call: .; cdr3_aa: CASSLRQKEQYF; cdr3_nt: TGTGCCAGCAGCCTCCGACAGAAAGAGCAGTACTTC
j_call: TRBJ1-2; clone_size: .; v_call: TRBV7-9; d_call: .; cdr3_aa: CASSLRDTSNYGYTF; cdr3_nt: TGTGCCAGCAGCCTCCGGGACACCTCTAACTATGGCTACACCTTC
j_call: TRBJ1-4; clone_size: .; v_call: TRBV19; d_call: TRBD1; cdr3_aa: CASRPGQGNEKLFF; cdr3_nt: TGTGCCAGTAGGCCGGGACAGGGTAATGAAAAACTGTTTTTT
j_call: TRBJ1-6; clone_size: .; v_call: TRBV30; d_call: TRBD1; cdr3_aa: CAWATGDYSPLHF; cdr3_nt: TGTGCCTGGGCGACAGGGGATTATTCACCCCTCCACTTT
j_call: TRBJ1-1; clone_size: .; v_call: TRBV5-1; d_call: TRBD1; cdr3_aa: CASSFSDRGYEAFF; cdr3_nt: TGCGCCAGCAGCTTTTCGGACAGGGGTTATGAAGCTTTCTTT
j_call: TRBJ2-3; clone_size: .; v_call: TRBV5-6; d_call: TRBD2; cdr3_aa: CASSFPLAGGTDTQYF; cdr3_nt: TGTGCCAGCAGCTTCCCCCTAGCGGGGGGCACAGATACGCAGTATTTT
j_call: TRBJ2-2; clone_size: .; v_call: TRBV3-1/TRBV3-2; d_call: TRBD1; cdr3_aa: CASSTSTLTGGRTGELFF; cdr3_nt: TGTGCCAGCAGTACATCTACATTGACAGGGGGACGGACCGGGGAGCTGTTTTTT
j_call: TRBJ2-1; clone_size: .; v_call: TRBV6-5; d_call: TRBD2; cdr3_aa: CASSYRITGGVDEQFF; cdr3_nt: TGTGCCAGCAGTTATCGGATCACGGGGGGAGTCGATGAGCAGTTCTTC
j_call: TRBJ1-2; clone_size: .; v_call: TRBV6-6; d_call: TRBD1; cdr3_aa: CASSPSGTGGSNYGYTF; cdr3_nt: TGTGCCAGCAGTCCCTCGGGGACAGGGGGCTCTAACTATGGCTACACCTTC
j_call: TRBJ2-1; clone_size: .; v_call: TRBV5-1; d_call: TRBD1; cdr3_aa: CASSLRQGAGNEQFF; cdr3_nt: TGCGCCAGCAGCTTGAGACAGGGGGCGGGAAATGAGCAGTTCTTC
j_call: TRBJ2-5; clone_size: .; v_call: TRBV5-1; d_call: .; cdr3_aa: CASRPRLAGETQYF; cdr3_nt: TGCGCCAGCAGGCCCCGATTGGCAGGAGAGACCCAGTACTTC
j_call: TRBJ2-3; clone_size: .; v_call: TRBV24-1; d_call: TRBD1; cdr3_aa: CATSDWTGGSTDTQYF; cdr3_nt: TGTGCCACCAGTGATTGGACAGGGGGTAGCACAGATACGCAGTATTTT
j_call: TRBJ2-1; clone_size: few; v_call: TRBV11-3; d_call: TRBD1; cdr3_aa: CASSQRQGGNNEQFF; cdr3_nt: TGTGCCAGCAGCCAACGACAGGGGGGTAACAATGAGCAGTTCTTC
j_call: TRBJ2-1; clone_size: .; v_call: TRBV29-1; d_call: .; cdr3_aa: CSVGVQENEQFF; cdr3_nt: TGCAGCGTTGGAGTACAGGAAAATGAGCAGTTCTTC
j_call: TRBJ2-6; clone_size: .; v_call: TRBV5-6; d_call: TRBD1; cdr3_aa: CASSLERDRGTGANVLTF; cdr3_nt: TGTGCCAGCAGCCTAGAGAGGGACAGGGGAACCGGGGCCAACGTCCTGACTTTC
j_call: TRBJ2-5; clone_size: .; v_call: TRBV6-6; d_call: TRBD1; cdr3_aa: CASSPQGAGETQYF; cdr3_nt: TGTGCCAGCAGTCCACAGGGGGCGGGGGAGACCCAGTACTTC
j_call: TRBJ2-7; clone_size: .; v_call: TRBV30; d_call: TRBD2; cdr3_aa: CAWSLGLAGGTGSYEQYF; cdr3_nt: TGTGCCTGGAGCCTGGGACTAGCGGGGGGTACCGGTTCCTACGAGCAGTACTTC
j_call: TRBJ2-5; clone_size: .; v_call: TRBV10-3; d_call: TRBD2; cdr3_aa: CAITLAGGLGETQYF; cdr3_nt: TGTGCCATCACCCTAGCGGGGGGGTTAGGAGAGACCCAGTACTTC
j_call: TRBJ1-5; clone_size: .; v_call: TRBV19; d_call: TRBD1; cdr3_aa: CASSIGQGGRNQPQHF; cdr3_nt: TGTGCCAGTAGTATAGGACAGGGAGGACGCAATCAGCCCCAGCATTTT
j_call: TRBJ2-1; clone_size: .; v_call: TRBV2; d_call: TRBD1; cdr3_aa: CASIDRGVRQFF; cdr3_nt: TGTGCCAGCATAGACAGGGGGGTTCGGCAGTTCTTC
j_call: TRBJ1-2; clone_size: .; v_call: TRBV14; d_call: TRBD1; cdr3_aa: CASSLSGQDRYGYTF; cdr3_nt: TGTGCCAGCAGCCTGTCCGGACAGGACCGATATGGCTACACCTTC